This T cell receptor (beta chain) was obtained from a study of cytomegalovirus exposure and HLA in healthy donors. Data came from immunoSEQ multiplex PCR; TCRdb stores just in-frame clones and leaves some out. The sample has more than 95,000 clones, 70% to 90% seen once. In its sample, this clone was seen a few times. V was clipped by 1 base and J by 6 bases; unmatched bases: 10. The germline CDR1 and CDR2 sequences are SGHTA and FQGNSA. CDR3 length: 16 residues. Sequenced material: PBMCs. This sequence was found in a man aged 18-30 years in good health and CMV-seronegative. This chain uses TRBV7-2 with TRBJ1-2, with 8 positions matching TRBD1. CDR3 nucleotides: TGTGCCAGCAGCTTAGGAGTAGGGCAGGGGGCGAATGGCTACACCTTC. This codes for CASSLGVGQGANGYTF.